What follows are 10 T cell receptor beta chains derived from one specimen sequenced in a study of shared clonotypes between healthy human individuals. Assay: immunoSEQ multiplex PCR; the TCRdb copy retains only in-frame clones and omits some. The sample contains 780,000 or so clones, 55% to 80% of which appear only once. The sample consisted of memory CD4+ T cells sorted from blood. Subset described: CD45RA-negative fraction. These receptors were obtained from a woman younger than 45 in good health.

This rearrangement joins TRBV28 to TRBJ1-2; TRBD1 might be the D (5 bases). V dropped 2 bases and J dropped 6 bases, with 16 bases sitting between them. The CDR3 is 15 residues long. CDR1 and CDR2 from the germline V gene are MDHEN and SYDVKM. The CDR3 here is CASSLPGGRVDGYTF. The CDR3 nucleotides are TGTGCCAGCAGTTTACCGGGGGGGAGGGTAGATGGCTACACCTTC.

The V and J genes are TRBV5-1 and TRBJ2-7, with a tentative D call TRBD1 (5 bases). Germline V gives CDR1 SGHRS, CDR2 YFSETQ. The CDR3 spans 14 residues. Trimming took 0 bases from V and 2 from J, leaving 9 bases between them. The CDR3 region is CASSLAGQPYEQYF. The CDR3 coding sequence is TGCGCCAGCAGCTTGGCAGGGCAGCCCTACGAGCAGTACTTC.

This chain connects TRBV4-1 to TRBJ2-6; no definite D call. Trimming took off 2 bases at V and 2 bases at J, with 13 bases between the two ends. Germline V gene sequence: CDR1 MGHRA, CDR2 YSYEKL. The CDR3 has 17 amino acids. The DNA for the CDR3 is TGCGCCAGCAGCCAATCTGTGACCTCCGCTGGGGCCAACGTCCTGACTTTC. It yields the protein CASSQSVTSAGANVLTF.

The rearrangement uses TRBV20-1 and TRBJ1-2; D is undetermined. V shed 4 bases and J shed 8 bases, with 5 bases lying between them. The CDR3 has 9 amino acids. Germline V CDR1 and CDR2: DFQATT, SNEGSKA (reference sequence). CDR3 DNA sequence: TGCAGTGCTAAACAGGGCTACACCTTC. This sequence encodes CSAKQGYTF.

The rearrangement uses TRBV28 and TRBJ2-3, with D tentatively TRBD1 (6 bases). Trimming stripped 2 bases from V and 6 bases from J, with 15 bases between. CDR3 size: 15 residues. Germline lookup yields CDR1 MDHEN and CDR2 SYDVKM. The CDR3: CASSLRGAGEDTQYF. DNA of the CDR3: TGTGCCAGCAGTTTAAGGGGAGCAGGGGAGGATACGCAGTATTTT.

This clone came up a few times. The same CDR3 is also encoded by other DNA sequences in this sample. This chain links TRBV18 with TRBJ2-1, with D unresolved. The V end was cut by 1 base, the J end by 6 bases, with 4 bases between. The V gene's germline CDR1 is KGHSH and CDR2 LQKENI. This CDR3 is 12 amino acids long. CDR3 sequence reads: CASSPLSNEQFF. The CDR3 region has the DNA TGTGCCAGCTCACCACTCAGCAATGAGCAGTTCTTC.

DNA of the CDR3: TGCAGCGTTGAAGATTTCAGTGAGGGAGTGGCTGAAGCTTTCTTT. Amino acid sequence: CSVEDFSEGVAEAFF. The chain employs TRBV29-1 and TRBJ1-1, with D unclear. With 0 bases removed from V and 6 bases from J, the gap between germline ends came to 17 bases. The CDR3 sequence is 15 residues long. Germline V lookup: CDR1 SQVTM, CDR2 ANQGSEA.

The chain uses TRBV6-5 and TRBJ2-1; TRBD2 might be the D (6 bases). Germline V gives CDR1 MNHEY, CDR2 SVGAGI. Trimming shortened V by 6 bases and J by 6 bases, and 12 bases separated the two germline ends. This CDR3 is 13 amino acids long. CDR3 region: CASREGPGNEQFF. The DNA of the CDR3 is TGTGCCAGCAGGGAGGGGCCGGGCAATGAGCAGTTCTTC.

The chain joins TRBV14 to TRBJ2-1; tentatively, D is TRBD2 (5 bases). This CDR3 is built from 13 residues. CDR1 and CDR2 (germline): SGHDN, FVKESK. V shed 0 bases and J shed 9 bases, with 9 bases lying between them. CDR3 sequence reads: CASSQDQRSEQFF. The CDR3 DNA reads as TGTGCCAGCAGCCAAGATCAGCGGAGTGAGCAGTTCTTC.

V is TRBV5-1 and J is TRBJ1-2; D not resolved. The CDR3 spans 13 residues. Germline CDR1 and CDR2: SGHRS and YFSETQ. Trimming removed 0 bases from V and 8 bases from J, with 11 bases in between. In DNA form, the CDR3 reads TGCGCCAGCAGCTTGGACAGTCTTCGGGGCTACACCTTC. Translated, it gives CASSLDSLRGYTF.